These 2 T cell receptor beta chains came from one sample sequenced in a study of shared clonotypes between healthy human individuals. The data were produced by immunoSEQ multiplex PCR, yet TCRdb's version contains in-frame clones alone and is incomplete. The sample lists roughly 2 million clones, 85% to 95% occurring once. The specimen sequenced was naive CD4+ T cells sorted from blood. Sample subset: CD45RA+ positively selected. The origin of the receptors is a man between 18 and 29 years old in good health.

This sequence joins TRBV5-6 and TRBJ1-1, with no clear D. CDR1 and CDR2 (germline): SGHDT, YYEEEE. The V and J ends lost 1 base and 0 bases respectively, with 7 bases between them. The CDR3 consists of 14 residues. The CDR3 sequence: CASSLKGLNTEAFF. CDR3 nucleotides: TGTGCCAGCAGCTTGAAGGGATTGAACACTGAAGCTTTCTTT.

The chain couples TRBV5-4 to TRBJ2-1, with 9 bases identical to TRBD2. The CDR3 consists of 17 residues. Germline loops: CDR1 SGHNT, CDR2 YYREEE (reference sequence). V was clipped by 2 bases and J by 9 bases; unmatched bases: 15. In DNA form, the CDR3 reads TGTGCCAGCAGCTTTATCCTAGCGGGACCTTATCCTAGTGAGCAGTTCTTC. This sequence encodes CASSFILAGPYPSEQFF.